The 13 T cell receptor beta chains reported below all come from one sample, sequenced in a study of shared clonotypes between healthy human individuals. Data came from immunoSEQ multiplex PCR; TCRdb stores just in-frame clones and leaves some out. The sample includes fewer than 150,000 clones, approximately 70% of them seen just once. Sample: memory CD8+ T cells sorted from blood. Subset specified: CD45RO+ cells pooled with CCR7-negative TemRA cells. These receptors all stem from a woman younger than 45 in good health.

The rearrangement links TRBV19 to TRBJ2-2, with no clear D. The CDR3 contains 17 residues. Looked up from germline, CDR1 is LNHDA and CDR2 is SQIVND (reference sequence). V dropped 4 bases and J dropped 0 bases, with 15 bases sitting between them. The CDR3 region is CASSNFHREPNTGELFF. As DNA, the CDR3 is TGTGCCAGTAGTAACTTTCACCGCGAACCGAACACCGGGGAGCTGTTTTTT.

This clone was counted once. This sequence joins TRBV4-1 and TRBJ2-2, with D perhaps matching TRBD1 (6 bases). The germline V and J ends were trimmed by 0 bases and 5 bases, with 16 bases remaining between them. The CDR3 covers 17 residues. Germline CDR1 reads MGHRA; CDR2 reads YSYEKL. For the CDR3, the DNA is TGCGCCAGCAGCCAAGATCTTCGCAGGGGCGGGACCGGGGAGCTGTTTTTT. This translates into CASSQDLRRGGTGELFF.

This clone was detected only a few times. J is TRBJ1-2 and V is TRBV5-6; D ambiguous. The CDR3 is 12 residues long. The germline V and J ends were trimmed by 4 bases and 4 bases, with 8 bases remaining between them. CDR1 SGHDT and CDR2 YYEEEE come from the germline V gene. Here the CDR3 reads CASSLGVYGYTF. The CDR3 coding sequence is TGTGCCAGCAGCCTGGGAGTCTATGGCTACACCTTC.

The chain joins TRBV5-1 to TRBJ2-7; TRBD1 aligns across 7 bases. CDR3 length: 14 amino acids. V dropped 4 bases and J dropped 5; count of bases not matched to a gene: 9. Germline lookup yields CDR1 SGHRS and CDR2 YFSETQ. The CDR3 protein is CASSTGTEGNEQYF. The CDR3 nucleotides read TGCGCCAGCAGCACAGGGACAGAAGGCAACGAGCAGTACTTC.

The chain has TRBV7-9 and TRBJ1-1; D remains ambiguous. Germline CDR1 is SEHNR and CDR2 is FQNEAQ (reference sequence). The CDR3 is made up of 15 amino acids. Trimming pared 1 base from V and 3 bases from J, leaving 12 bases between. CDR3 region: CASSLVRSEDTEAFF. As DNA, the CDR3 is TGTGCCAGCAGCTTAGTAAGGTCAGAGGACACTGAAGCTTTCTTT.

The sample holds a few counts of this clone. The rearrangement links TRBV5-4 to TRBJ2-7; D might be TRBD2 (6 bases). There are 13 residues in the CDR3. V was clipped by 0 bases and J by 4 bases, with 8 bases between them. CDR1 SGHNT and CDR2 YYREEE come from the germline V gene (reference sequence). CDR3 DNA sequence: TGTGCCAGCAGCTTGGGCGGGACTTACGAGCAGTACTTC. Protein product: CASSLGGTYEQYF. Based on the CDR3 plus reference TRBV5-4 and TRBJ2-7, the full variable domain is ETGVTQSPTHLIKTRGQQVTLRCSSQSGHNTVSWYQQALGQGPQFIFQYYREEENGRGNFPPRFSGLQFPNYSSELNVNALELDDSALYLCASSLGGTYEQYFGPGTRLTVT.

The gene calls are TRBV5-3 and TRBJ1-3; D ambiguous. TRBV5-3 falls under the ORF class, with uncertain function. The CDR3 covers 16 residues. V lost 1 base, J lost 0 bases, and 11 bases lay in between. CDR3 protein: CARSLSPSLSGNTIYF. Here the CDR3 DNA reads TGTGCCAGAAGCTTGTCGCCTTCGCTCTCTGGAAACACCATATATTTT.

In DNA, the CDR3 is TGTGCCAGCAGTTTTGCCGGAGACCCGGAGGACATTCAGTACTTC. It specifies CASSFAGDPEDIQYF. This chain uses TRBV28 with TRBJ2-4; a weak D match, TRBD2 (5 bases). V dropped 3 bases and J dropped 8 bases, with 17 bases sitting between them. The CDR3 has 15 amino acids. Per the germline V gene, CDR1 is MDHEN and CDR2 is SYDVKM.

This clone was seen a single time. The CDR3 DNA is TGTGCCAGCAGTATTGGGGTTTACGAGCAGTACTTC. Its translation is CASSIGVYEQYF. The V and J genes are TRBV7-9 and TRBJ2-7, with unresolved D. CDR1 and CDR2 from the germline V gene are SEHNR and FQNEAQ (reference sequence). The CDR3 has 12 residues. Deletions cut 6 bases from V and 4 bases from J, with 10 bases between.

Ten or more counts support this clone. The chain is built from TRBV6-5 and TRBJ1-4; D is perhaps TRBD1 (6 bases). The V end lost 4 bases, the J end lost 11 bases, and 11 bases lay between the germline ends. The CDR3 is 12 amino acids. The germline V gene has CDR1 MNHEY and CDR2 SVGAGI. This CDR3 is CASSSSRGKLFF. The CDR3 DNA is TGTGCCAGCAGTTCCTCGAGGGGGAAACTGTTTTTT.

The rearrangement uses TRBV10-3 and TRBJ2-5; 9 bases are a match to TRBD1. The ends lost 4 bases at V and 2 bases at J; junction bases unmatched: 11. The V gene's germline CDR1 is ENHRY and CDR2 SYGVKD. The CDR3 totals 17 residues. The CDR3 protein is CAISGTKQGANQETQYF. The CDR3 coding sequence is TGTGCCATCAGTGGGACAAAACAGGGGGCTAATCAAGAGACCCAGTACTTC.

This chain uses TRBV4-1 with TRBJ2-1, with 8 bases fitting TRBD2. The CDR3 is 17 residues long. The germline CDR1 and CDR2 sequences are MGHRA and YSYEKL. J gave up 0 bases and V 1 base, and 5 bases lay outside the gene matches. The CDR3 DNA is TGCGCCAGCAGCCAAGTCACGGGGGGGAGCTCCTACAATGAGCAGTTCTTC. It codes for CASSQVTGGSSYNEQFF.

The V and J genes are TRBV9 and TRBJ2-7; 13 bases map to TRBD2. The CDR3 sequence is 16 residues long. In germline, CDR1 is SGDLS, CDR2 YYNGEE. With V trimmed by 0 bases and J by 3 bases, 3 bases remained unmatched. Here the CDR3 DNA reads TGTGCCAGCAGCGTAGGGACTAGCGGGAGAGGCTACGAGCAGTACTTC. Translated, it gives CASSVGTSGRGYEQYF.